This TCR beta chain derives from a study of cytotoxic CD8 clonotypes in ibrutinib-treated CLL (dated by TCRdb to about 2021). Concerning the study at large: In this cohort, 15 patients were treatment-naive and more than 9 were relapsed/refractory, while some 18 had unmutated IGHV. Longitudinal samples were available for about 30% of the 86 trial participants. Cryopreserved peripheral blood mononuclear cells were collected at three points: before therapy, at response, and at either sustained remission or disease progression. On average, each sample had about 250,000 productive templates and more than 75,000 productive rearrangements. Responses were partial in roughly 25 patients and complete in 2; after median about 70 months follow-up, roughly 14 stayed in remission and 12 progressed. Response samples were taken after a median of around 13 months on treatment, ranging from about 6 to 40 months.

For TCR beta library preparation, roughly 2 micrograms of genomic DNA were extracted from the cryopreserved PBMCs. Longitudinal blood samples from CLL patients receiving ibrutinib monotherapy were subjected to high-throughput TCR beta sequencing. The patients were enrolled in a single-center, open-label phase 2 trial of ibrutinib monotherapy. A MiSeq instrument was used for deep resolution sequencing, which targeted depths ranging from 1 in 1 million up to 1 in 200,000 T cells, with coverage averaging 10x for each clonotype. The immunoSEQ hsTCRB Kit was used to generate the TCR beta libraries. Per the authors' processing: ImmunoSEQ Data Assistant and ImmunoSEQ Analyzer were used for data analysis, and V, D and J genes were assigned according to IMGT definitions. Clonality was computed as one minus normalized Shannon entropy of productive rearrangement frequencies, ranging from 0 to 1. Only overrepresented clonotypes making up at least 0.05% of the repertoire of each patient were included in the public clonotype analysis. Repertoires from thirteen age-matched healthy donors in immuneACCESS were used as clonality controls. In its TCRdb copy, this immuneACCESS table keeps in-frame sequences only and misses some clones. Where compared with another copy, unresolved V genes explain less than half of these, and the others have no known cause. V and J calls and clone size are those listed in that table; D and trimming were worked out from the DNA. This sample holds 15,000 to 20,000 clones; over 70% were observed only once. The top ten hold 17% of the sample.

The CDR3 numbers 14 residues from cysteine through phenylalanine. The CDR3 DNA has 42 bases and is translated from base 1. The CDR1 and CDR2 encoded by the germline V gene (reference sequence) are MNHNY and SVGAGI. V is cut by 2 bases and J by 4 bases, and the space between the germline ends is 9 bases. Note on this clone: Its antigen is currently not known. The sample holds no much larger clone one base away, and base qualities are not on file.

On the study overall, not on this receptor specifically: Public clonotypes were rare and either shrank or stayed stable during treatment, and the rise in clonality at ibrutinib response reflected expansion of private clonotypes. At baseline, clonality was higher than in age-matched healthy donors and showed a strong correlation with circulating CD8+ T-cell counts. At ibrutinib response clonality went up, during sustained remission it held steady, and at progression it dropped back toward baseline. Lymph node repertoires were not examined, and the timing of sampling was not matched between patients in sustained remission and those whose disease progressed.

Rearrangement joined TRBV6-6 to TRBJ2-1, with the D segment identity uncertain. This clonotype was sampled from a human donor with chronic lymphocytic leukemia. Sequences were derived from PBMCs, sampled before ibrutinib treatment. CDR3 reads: CASSYLAAYNEQFF. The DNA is TGTGCCAGCAGTTACCTCGCTGCATACAATGAGCAGTTCTTC.